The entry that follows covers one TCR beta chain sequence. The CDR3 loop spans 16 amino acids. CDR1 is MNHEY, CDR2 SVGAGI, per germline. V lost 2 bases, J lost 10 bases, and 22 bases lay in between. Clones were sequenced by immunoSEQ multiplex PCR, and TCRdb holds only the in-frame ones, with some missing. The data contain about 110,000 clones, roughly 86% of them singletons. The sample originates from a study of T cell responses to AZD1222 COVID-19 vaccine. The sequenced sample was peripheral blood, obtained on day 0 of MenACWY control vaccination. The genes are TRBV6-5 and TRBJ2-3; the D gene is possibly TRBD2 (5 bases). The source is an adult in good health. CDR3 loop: CASSYAGGGPARAQYF. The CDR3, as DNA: TGTGCCAGCAGTTACGCGGGTGGCGGCCCAGCCCGAGCGCAGTATTTT.